Each of the 18 T cell receptor beta chains below was sequenced from the same sample in a study of long-term antiretroviral therapy in people with HIV (dated 2022 in TCRdb). The immunoSEQ hsTCRB v3.0 assay was used at survey level resolution to sequence the TRB variable region. The table was pulled from immuneACCESS by TCRdb, which kept in-frame rearrangements only. Such tables lose some clones; where checked, under half of the loss comes from unresolved V genes, and the rest has no known cause. In this sample the table shows some 14,000 clones, roughly 83% of which occur a single time. The ten most abundant clones make up roughly 18% of the sample. This sample comprised unsorted PBMCs, obtained just before starting antiretroviral therapy. All receptors come from a man aged 40-49 years with HIV.

The gene calls are TRBV5-8 and TRBJ1-4; 7 nucleotides line up with TRBD1. CDR1 SGHTS and CDR2 YDEGEE come from the germline V gene. Losses at the gene ends were 3 bases for V and 6 bases for J; bases not matched to a gene: 11. This CDR3 has 16 residues. DNA for the CDR3: TGTGCCAGCAGCTCCCTACGGGACAGTATGGATGAAAAACTGTTTTTT. Amino acids: CASSSLRDSMDEKLFF. The full variable domain, in which reference TRBV5-8 and TRBJ1-4 provide the parts outside the CDR3, is EAGVTQSPTHLIKTRGQQATLRCSPISGHTSVYWYQQALGLGLQFLLWYDEGEERNRGNFPPRFSGRQFPNYSSELNVNALELEDSALYLCASSSLRDSMDEKLFFGSGTQLSVL.

The V gene is TRBV9, the J gene TRBJ2-2; tentative D call: TRBD2 (5 bases). The germline gives CDR1 SGDLS, CDR2 YYNGEE. This CDR3 region has 15 residues. The V end was cut by 3 bases, the J end by 4 bases, with 13 bases between. The CDR3 reads CASSADPGSTGELFF. The CDR3 DNA is TGTGCCAGCAGCGCGGATCCGGGGAGCACCGGGGAGCTGTTTTTT.

CDR3 nucleotides: TGTGCCAGCAGCGCCCAGGACAGTTCCTCTGGAAACACCATATATTTT. As protein: CASSAQDSSSGNTIYF. The V and J genes are TRBV9 and TRBJ1-3, with D maybe TRBD1 (6 bases). CDR3 length: 16 residues. Trimming pared 3 bases from V and 0 bases from J, leaving 13 bases between. Germline loops: CDR1 SGDLS, CDR2 YYNGEE.

This clone has just one count. This chain uses TRBV9 with TRBJ2-2; TRBD2 agrees at 8 bases. Per germline, CDR1 SGDLS and CDR2 YYNGEE. The CDR3 runs to 17 residues. The junction had 7 bases not matched to a gene; V was cut back by 0 bases and J by 3 bases. The CDR3 bases are TGTGCCAGCAGCGTAGACCCTGAGCGGGAGTACACCGGGGAGCTGTTTTTT. It translates to CASSVDPEREYTGELFF. The whole variable domain, remainder taken from reference TRBV9 and TRBJ2-2, is DSGVTQTPKHLITATGQRVTLRCSPRSGDLSVYWYQQSLDQGLQFLIQYYNGEERAKGNILERFSAQQFPDLHSELNLSSLELGDSALYFCASSVDPEREYTGELFFGEGSRLTVL.

CDR3 nucleotide sequence: TGTGCCAGCTCACCCCCTTCAGGACCCACCGGGGAGCTGTTTTTT. This codes for CASSPPSGPTGELFF. V usage is TRBV18 and J usage is TRBJ2-2, with unresolved D. The CDR3 extends over 15 amino acids. Deletions cut 3 bases from V and 4 bases from J, with 12 bases between. Germline CDR1 reads KGHSH; CDR2 reads LQKENI.

The rearrangement links TRBV11-2 to TRBJ1-1; D is undetermined. CDR1 SGHAT and CDR2 FQNNGV come from the germline V gene. Trimming left V 3 bases short and J 0 bases short, with 8 bases between. The CDR3 is 14 amino acids. The CDR3 loop reads CASSFEQMNTEAFF. The CDR3 DNA reads TGTGCCAGCAGCTTTGAACAGATGAACACTGAAGCTTTCTTT.

This chain connects TRBV11-3 to TRBJ2-7, with 9 bases aligning to TRBD1. V lost 2 bases, J lost 7 bases, and 9 bases stayed unmatched. CDR1 is SGHNT and CDR2 is YENEEA in the germline V gene. CDR3 size: 15 residues. CDR3 sequence: CASSLNGQGIEEQYF. The CDR3 bases are TGTGCCAGCAGCTTAAACGGACAGGGGATCGAGGAGCAGTACTTC.

V gene TRBV7-3 combines with J gene TRBJ2-1, with D unresolved. Germline assignment: CDR1 SGHTA and CDR2 FQGTGA. The V end was cut by 3 bases, the J end by 6 bases, with 9 bases between. This CDR3 region has 13 residues. CDR3: CASSFEPGNEQFF. CDR3 nucleotides: TGTGCCAGCAGCTTCGAACCCGGCAATGAGCAGTTCTTC.

The rearrangement uses TRBV7-8 and TRBJ1-6; 11 bases align to TRBD1. In germline, CDR1 is SGHVS, CDR2 FQNEAQ. The CDR3 runs to 17 residues. The junction had 3 bases not matched to a gene; V was cut back by 1 base and J by 4 bases. For the CDR3, the DNA is TGTGCCAGCAGCTTAGGGACAGGGGGCATGTATAATTCACCCCTCCACTTT. It yields the protein CASSLGTGGMYNSPLHF.

The table lists this clone with a few counts. The chain has TRBV7-9 and TRBJ2-7; D is unclear. The germline CDR1 and CDR2 sequences are SEHNR and FQNEAQ (reference sequence). Between the trimmed V and J ends, which lost 5 bases and 5 bases, there was a span of 13 bases. The CDR3 sequence is 13 residues long. CDR3: CASSPGLGDEQYF. Written as DNA, the CDR3 is TGTGCCAGCAGCCCCGGGCTCGGCGACGAGCAGTACTTC.

Concerning this clone: A junction boundary mismatches the germline segment, possibly from a read error. The DNA of the CDR3 is TGTGCCAGCACCTTGTGGGCCCGACAGGGGGGATTCTACGAGCAGTACTTC. Protein product: CASTLWARQGGFYEQYF. This chain connects TRBV5-6 to TRBJ2-7; 9 positions match TRBD1. This CDR3 contains 17 residues. CDR1 and CDR2 from the germline V gene are SGHDT and YYEEEE. Based on the CDR3 plus reference TRBV5-6 and TRBJ2-7, the full variable domain is DAGVTQSPTHLIKTRGQQVTLRCSPKSGHDTVSWYQQALGQGPQFIFQYYEEEERQRGNFPDRFSGHQFPNYSSELNVNALLLGDSALYLCASTLWARQGGFYEQYFGPGTRLTVT.

The gene calls are TRBV7-6 and TRBJ2-5; D tentatively fits TRBD1 or TRBD2 (6 bases each). With 1 base removed from V and 5 bases from J, the gap between germline ends came to 11 bases. The CDR3 runs to 14 residues. Germline V gene lookup returns CDR1 SGHVS and CDR2 FNYEAQ. CDR3 DNA: TGTGCCAGCAGCTTAGGAGGGGGGAGGGAGACCCAGTACTTC. Protein product: CASSLGGGRETQYF.

This clone was counted only a few times. The chain employs TRBV9 and TRBJ2-3; D gene ambiguous. The CDR3 contains 13 residues. CDR1 is SGDLS, CDR2 YYNGEE, per germline. Between the trimmed V and J ends, which lost 4 bases and 4 bases, there was a span of 10 bases. The DNA of the CDR3 is TGTGCCAGCAGCCGGACGTGGTCAGATACGCAGTATTTT. Residues: CASSRTWSDTQYF.

This clone was picked up one time. The chain is built from TRBV29-1 and TRBJ1-1; no clear D. From germline, CDR1 is SQVTM and CDR2 ANQGSEA. The CDR3 covers 14 residues. Trimming pared 2 bases from V and 2 bases from J, leaving 12 bases between. CDR3 residues: CSVEILWPNTEAFF. The CDR3 DNA reads as TGCAGCGTTGAAATTTTGTGGCCAAACACTGAAGCTTTCTTT.

This sequence joins TRBV15 and TRBJ2-7, with a tentative D call TRBD1 (5 bases). Germline CDR1 is LNHNV and CDR2 is YYDKDF (reference sequence). The CDR3 is 16 residues long. V was pared by 0 bases and J by 0 bases, with 12 bases between. This CDR3 is CATSRDTGDISYEQYF. The CDR3 DNA reads as TGTGCCACCAGCAGAGATACAGGCGACATCTCCTACGAGCAGTACTTC.

CDR3 sequence reads: CAWSVSRKNTEAFF. CDR3 in DNA: TGTGCCTGGAGTGTAAGCCGGAAGAACACTGAAGCTTTCTTT. The chain has TRBV30 and TRBJ1-1; D call uncertain. The V end lost 0 bases, the J end lost 1 base, and 9 bases lay between the germline ends. This CDR3 spans 14 amino acids. CDR1 GTSNPN and CDR2 SVGIG come from the germline V gene (reference sequence).

This clone was observed a few times. The chain is built from TRBV20-1 and TRBJ2-7; D perhaps matches TRBD2 (6 bases). V dropped 5 bases and J dropped 6 bases, with 11 bases sitting between them. This CDR3 has 11 amino acids. The germline gives CDR1 DFQATT, CDR2 SNEGSKA (reference sequence). CDR3 protein: CSAGGTAEQYF. The CDR3 coding sequence is TGCAGTGCTGGGGGGACGGCCGAGCAGTACTTC.

The chain recombines TRBV7-2 with TRBJ1-5; D unresolved. The V gene lost 5 bases and the J gene lost 6 bases, with 11 bases spanning the gap. In germline, CDR1 is SGHTA, CDR2 FQGNSA. The CDR3 runs 13 residues. CDR3 nucleotide sequence: TGTGCCAGCAGCCTGACATCAGTTCAGCCCCAGCATTTT. As protein: CASSLTSVQPQHF.